This TCR beta chain was captured by sequencing in a study of response to subunit inactivated influenza vaccine. Regarding the study as a whole: Each seasonal flu vaccination may recruit only limited new T cells, authors suggested.

This clonotype was found a few times. Its cognate antigen is unknown. MiXCR was run by TCRdb on the RT-PCR reads, yielding one entry per CDR3 protein. This sample yields hundreds of thousands of distinct CDR3 sequences, of which 12% are seen a single time; about 10% belongs to the top ten. Germline-derived CDR1 and CDR2 are SEHNR and FQNEAQ (reference sequence). The CDR3 totals 14 residues. Deletions cut 1 base from V and 11 bases from J, with 14 bases between. The chain combines TRBV7-9 with TRBJ2-2, with D perhaps TRBD1 or TRBD2 (5 bases each). The receptor was isolated from a middle-aged man who received an inactivated influenza vaccine. The sequenced sample was PBMCs from blood, obtained on the day of vaccination. CDR3 coding DNA: TGTGCCAGCAGCTTAGAGCCCCGGGACCTCGAGCTGTTTTTT. As protein: CASSLEPRDLELFF.